These 26 T cell receptor beta chains were sequenced from one sample in a study of technical replicates of blood from a handful of donors. This table comes from immunoSEQ multiplex PCR, and its TCRdb copy is limited to in-frame clones, with some not included. The sample carries 100,000 or so clones, about 96% recorded once. The sequenced sample consisted of T cells isolated from PBMCs. The receptors shown here come from a human donor in good health.

The V call is TRBV7-3, the J call TRBJ1-1; D is ambiguous. CDR1 is SGHTA, CDR2 FQGTGA, per germline. Trimming cost V 2 bases and J 3 bases, with 10 bases left between them. The CDR3 totals 14 residues. The CDR3: CASSLGPQDTEAFF. The CDR3 DNA follows: TGTGCCAGCAGCTTAGGCCCCCAGGACACTGAAGCTTTCTTT.

The chain is built from TRBV11-2 and TRBJ1-1; possible D gene TRBD1, 5 bases. This CDR3 contains 15 residues. CDR1 and CDR2 from the germline V gene are SGHAT and FQNNGV. V was clipped by 4 bases and J by 0 bases, with 12 bases between them. CDR3 protein: CASSSQDTLNTEAFF. The DNA of the CDR3 is TGTGCCAGCAGCTCCCAGGACACGCTGAACACTGAAGCTTTCTTT.

The chain is built from TRBV5-1 and TRBJ1-2; 8 bases align to TRBD1. Losses at the gene ends were 4 bases for V and 8 bases for J; bases not matched to a gene: 10. Germline loops: CDR1 SGHRS, CDR2 YFSETQ. The CDR3 is 14 residues long. CDR3 loop: CASSGDRYSGGYTF. The CDR3 coding sequence is TGCGCCAGCAGCGGGGACAGGTATTCGGGAGGCTACACCTTC.

J is TRBJ2-1 and V is TRBV7-6, with TRBD2 matching over 8 bases. This CDR3 spans 18 amino acids. Germline lookup yields CDR1 SGHVS and CDR2 FNYEAQ. J was trimmed by 1 base and V by 8 bases; bases with no gene match: 16. The CDR3 DNA reads TGTGCCAGCGGGGGTAGCGGGAAAGCAAGTTTTTCCTACAATGAGCAGTTCTTC. Translating gives CASGGSGKASFSYNEQFF.

The chain recombines TRBV27 with TRBJ2-1, with TRBD2 identical over 8 bases. There are 16 residues in the CDR3. The germline gives CDR1 MNHEY, CDR2 SMNVEV (reference sequence). V lost 6 bases, J lost 8 bases, and 15 bases stayed unmatched. Here the CDR3 DNA reads TGTGCCAGCAGCCCTGACACGGGACTAGTCAGCGATGAGCAGTTCTTC. The encoded protein is CASSPDTGLVSDEQFF.

The chain combines TRBV5-1 with TRBJ2-1; 8 bases line up with TRBD2. CDR1 SGHRS and CDR2 YFSETQ come from the germline V gene. The CDR3 consists of 16 residues. J was trimmed by 0 bases and V by 5 bases; bases with no gene match: 7. For the CDR3, the DNA is TGCGCCAGCAGACCCTTAGCGGGGAGCTCCTACAATGAGCAGTTCTTC. Amino acids: CASRPLAGSSYNEQFF.

This sequence joins TRBV2 and TRBJ1-5; 11 bases align to TRBD1. The V and J ends lost 5 bases and 2 bases, in that order; junction bases with no gene match: 8. CDR3 length: 17 amino acids. Germline V gene data show CDR1 as SNHLY and CDR2 as FYNNEI. The CDR3 spells CASSLDRGQYGNQPQHF. DNA of the CDR3: TGTGCCAGCAGTCTGGACAGGGGGCAATATGGCAATCAGCCCCAGCATTTT. The full variable domain, completed using reference TRBV2 and TRBJ1-5, is EPEVTQTPSHQVTQMGQEVILRCVPISNHLYFYWYRQILGQKVEFLVSFYNNEISEKSEIFDDQFSVERPDGSNFTLKIRSTKLEDSAMYFCASSLDRGQYGNQPQHFGDGTRLSIL.

The chain joins TRBV13 to TRBJ2-1, with 8 positions matching TRBD2. V gave up 5 bases and J gave up 7 bases; unmatched junction bases: 1. Germline V gene lookup returns CDR1 PRHDT and CDR2 FYEKMQ (reference sequence). The CDR3 totals 12 residues. This CDR3 is CASSPSGNEQFF. The DNA for the CDR3 is TGTGCCAGCAGCCCTAGCGGGAATGAGCAGTTCTTC.

This clone was seen just once. The chain couples TRBV6-5 to TRBJ2-7; the D gene is possibly TRBD1 (5 bases). Germline V gives CDR1 MNHEY, CDR2 SVGAGI. The length of the CDR3 is 15 residues. Trimming took off 2 bases at V and 2 bases at J, with 13 bases between the two ends. The CDR3 DNA follows: TGTGCCAGCAGTTACGTGACAGTGGACCCCTACGAGCAGTACTTC. Protein product: CASSYVTVDPYEQYF.

The rearrangement links TRBV29-1 to TRBJ2-7; D perhaps matches TRBD1 (6 bases). CDR1 SQVTM and CDR2 ANQGSEA come from the germline V gene. The CDR3 is 13 amino acids. V was pared by 6 bases and J by 2 bases, with 14 bases between. The CDR3 DNA is TGCAGCGTGAACAGGGATGGGGCCTACGAGCAGTACTTC. Protein product: CSVNRDGAYEQYF.

The V call is TRBV30, the J call TRBJ2-1; 10 nucleotides align to TRBD2. CDR3 length equals 14 residues. With V trimmed by 3 bases and J by 4 bases, 3 bases remained unmatched. Germline V lookup: CDR1 GTSNPN, CDR2 SVGIG (reference sequence). CDR3 sequence (DNA): TGTGCCTGGAGAGGACTAGCGGTTTACAATGAGCAGTTCTTC. Amino acids: CAWRGLAVYNEQFF.

This sequence joins TRBV29-1 and TRBJ1-1; the D gene is possibly TRBD1 (5 bases). CDR1 is SQVTM and CDR2 is ANQGSEA in the germline V gene. The CDR3 has 14 amino acids. V was shortened by 2 bases and J by 4 bases, with 14 bases between the two germline ends. The CDR3 nucleotides read TGCAGCGTTGAAAATCCTGGGGGGGTCACTGAAGCTTTCTTT. This gives the protein CSVENPGGVTEAFF.

The rearrangement links TRBV5-6 to TRBJ1-1; D is perhaps TRBD1 (5 bases). V was cut by 5 bases and J by 1 base, with 12 bases left in between. The CDR3 has 14 amino acids. Germline values: CDR1 SGHDT, CDR2 YYEEEE. The CDR3: CASSLSGGNTEAFF. In nucleotides, the CDR3 is TGTGCCAGCAGTTTAAGCGGGGGGAACACTGAAGCTTTCTTT.

The chain carries TRBV9 and TRBJ2-3; 9 bases align to TRBD1. Trimming removed 0 bases from V and 3 bases from J; junction bases left unmatched: 2. There are 15 residues in the CDR3. Germline loops: CDR1 SGDLS, CDR2 YYNGEE. The CDR3 spells CASSVGGQGTDTQYF. The CDR3 nucleotides are TGTGCCAGCAGCGTAGGGGGACAGGGAACAGATACGCAGTATTTT.

The rearrangement joins TRBV5-8 to TRBJ2-1; D possibly corresponds to TRBD2 (6 bases). The CDR3 has 14 amino acids. V lost 2 bases to trimming and J lost 8 bases, with 14 bases between them. Germline CDR1 and CDR2: SGHTS and YDEGEE. The CDR3 spells CASSFGGAGYEQFF. As DNA, the CDR3 is TGTGCCAGCAGCTTTGGAGGGGCCGGGTATGAGCAGTTCTTC.

V gene TRBV5-4 combines with J gene TRBJ2-7; unclear D gene. The CDR3 length is 14 residues. Germline CDR1 SGHNT, CDR2 YYREEE (reference sequence). Deletions cut 0 bases from V and 0 bases from J, with 7 bases between. CDR3 residues: CASSLGGNSYEQYF. CDR3 nucleotide sequence: TGTGCCAGCAGCTTGGGAGGAAACTCCTACGAGCAGTACTTC.

V is TRBV7-9 and J is TRBJ1-2; weak D call: TRBD1 (6 bases). The CDR3 sequence is 16 residues long. CDR1 is SEHNR and CDR2 is FQNEAQ in the germline V gene (reference sequence). Trimming left V 2 bases short and J 4 bases short, with 17 bases between. CDR3 DNA: TGTGCCAGCAGCTTACTGGGGGCAGGGGCGGGCTATGGCTACACCTTC. Its protein is CASSLLGAGAGYGYTF.

The V gene is TRBV30, the J gene TRBJ1-5; tentative D call: TRBD1 (6 bases). The V gene's germline CDR1 is GTSNPN and CDR2 SVGIG (reference sequence). V was cut by 6 bases and J by 2 bases, with 8 bases left in between. The CDR3 extends over 12 amino acids. CDR3 amino acids: CACKGGNQPQHF. CDR3 nucleotide sequence: TGTGCCTGCAAGGGGGGCAATCAGCCCCAGCATTTT.

This rearrangement joins TRBV10-2 to TRBJ2-2, with 12 bases identical to TRBD2. This CDR3 has 18 amino acids. V gave up 8 bases and J gave up 8 bases; unmatched junction bases: 18. Per germline, CDR1 WSHSY and CDR2 SAAADI. This CDR3 reads CASRGLAGGPSGAGELFF. In DNA, the CDR3 is TGCGCCAGCCGAGGGCTAGCGGGAGGGCCGTCGGGTGCGGGGGAGCTGTTTTTT.

The chain carries TRBV6-1 and TRBJ2-1, with 7 nucleotides matching TRBD1. The germline V gene encodes CDR1 MNHNS and CDR2 SASEGT. The V gene end was trimmed by 0 bases and the J gene end by 2 bases; junction bases not matched to a gene: 4. CDR3 length: 16 amino acids. The CDR3 nucleotides are TGTGCCAGCAGTGAAGCTTGGACAGGTCCCTACAATGAGCAGTTCTTC. Its protein is CASSEAWTGPYNEQFF.

This clone was seen a single time. The rearrangement joins TRBV7-8 to TRBJ2-7, with 7 positions matching TRBD1. Germline values: CDR1 SGHVS, CDR2 FQNEAQ. Trimming cost V 1 base and J 5 bases; bases outside gene matches: 14. The CDR3 sequence is 17 residues long. The CDR3 DNA reads TGTGCCAGCAGCTTAGGAGACGGGACAGCACTTCGGCACGAGCAGTACTTC. It codes for CASSLGDGTALRHEQYF.

The V and J genes are TRBV5-1 and TRBJ2-7; D is possibly TRBD1 (5 bases). Trimming left V 1 base short and J 0 bases short, with 14 bases between. Germline CDR1 is SGHRS and CDR2 is YFSETQ. There are 16 residues in the CDR3. CDR3 residues: CASSLRGQTPSYEQYF. DNA for the CDR3: TGCGCCAGCAGCTTGCGCGGACAAACTCCCTCCTACGAGCAGTACTTC.

In DNA, the CDR3 is TGTGCCAGCAGTGAAGGGGGCCCAGGGACCCAGTACTTC. This sequence encodes CASSEGGPGTQYF. The V call is TRBV6-1, the J call TRBJ2-5, with D possibly being TRBD1 (5 bases). Trimming cost V 1 base and J 7 bases, with 10 bases left between them. The CDR3 loop spans 13 amino acids. Germline values: CDR1 MNHNS, CDR2 SASEGT.

The V gene is TRBV12-5, the J gene TRBJ2-1, with TRBD2 as a possible D gene (8 bases). Trimming pared 6 bases from V and 3 bases from J, leaving 21 bases between. This CDR3 is 17 amino acids long. Germline loops: CDR1 LGHNT, CDR2 FRNRAP. The CDR3 is CASGSGGPGQNYNEQFF. Here the CDR3 DNA reads TGTGCTAGTGGCTCGGGAGGGCCGGGACAGAACTACAATGAGCAGTTCTTC.

The rearrangement joins TRBV5-1 to TRBJ2-3; a weak D match, TRBD1 (5 bases). Per the germline V gene, CDR1 is SGHRS and CDR2 is YFSETQ. The CDR3 is 16 residues long. V shed 4 bases and J shed 8 bases, with 23 bases lying between them. The CDR3 DNA reads TGCGCCAGCAGCCTAAGTACCCCCGGTATAGGGGCTACGCAGTATTTT. Translation: CASSLSTPGIGATQYF.

This chain links TRBV19 with TRBJ2-3; TRBD1 is a possible D gene (8 bases). V was trimmed by 3 bases and J by 5 bases, leaving 21 bases between them. This CDR3 has 17 residues. CDR1 LNHDA and CDR2 SQIVND come from the germline V gene (reference sequence). This CDR3 is CASSITGGALIGDTQYF. The CDR3 DNA reads as TGTGCCAGTAGTATTACAGGGGGGGCGCTTATCGGAGATACGCAGTATTTT. Full variable domain (remainder filled in from reference TRBV19 and TRBJ2-3): DGGITQSPKYLFRKEGQNVTLSCEQNLNHDAMYWYRQDPGQGLRLIYYSQIVNDFQKGDIAEGYSVSREKKESFPLTVTSAQKNPTAFYLCASSITGGALIGDTQYFGPGTRLTVL.